The next 30 T cell receptor beta chains were all read from a single sample in a study of response to subunit inactivated influenza vaccine (dated by TCRdb to the late 2010s). Library creation used RT-PCR. TCRdb shows the sequencer as Illumina HiSeq 2500. The raw public reads went through TCRdb reprocessing: fastp at Q25, MiXCR clone calling, in-frame beta chains kept. Identical CDR3 protein sequences are pooled into one entry, listed with their most common genes and DNA. This sample comprises approximately 290,000 distinct CDR3 sequences, approximately 23% of them detected only once. Together, the top ten hold about a tenth of the sample. Sequences were derived from PBMCs from blood, sampled less than 22 months after vaccination. The receptors derive from a man between 50 and 69 years old who received an inactivated influenza vaccine. Donor details come from another sample of the same person, matched by shared clones.

A few counts support this clonotype. The CDR3 reads CATSRGQGYQPQHF. CDR3 nucleotides: TGTGCCACCAGCAGGGGACAGGGTTATCAGCCCCAGCATTTT. The chain couples TRBV15 to TRBJ1-5; 9 positions match TRBD1. This CDR3 contains 14 residues. Germline-derived CDR1 and CDR2 are LNHNV and YYDKDF (reference sequence). The V gene end was trimmed by 3 bases and the J gene end by 5 bases; junction bases not matched to a gene: 2.

This clonotype was seen more than once but under ten times. V is TRBV4-3 and J is TRBJ1-6; the D gene is possibly TRBD1 (5 bases). There are 14 residues in the CDR3. The germline gives CDR1 LGHNA, CDR2 YSLEER. V lost 4 bases and J 7 bases, leaving 11 bases between the germline ends. CDR3 DNA: TGCGCCAGCAGCCGGGGGGGGTTAAATTCACCCCTCCACTTT. Amino acid sequence: CASSRGGLNSPLHF.

Written as DNA, the CDR3 is TGCAGCGTGGGCTCGGGACTAGGCACCGGGGAGCTGTTTTTT. Its protein is CSVGSGLGTGELFF. The chain combines TRBV29-1 with TRBJ2-2; 8 bases map to TRBD2. V gave up 6 bases and J gave up 4 bases; unmatched junction bases: 7. The CDR3 contains 14 residues. Germline lookup yields CDR1 SQVTM and CDR2 ANQGSEA.

V gene TRBV29-1 combines with J gene TRBJ2-1; D ambiguous. The germline V gene has CDR1 SQVTM and CDR2 ANQGSEA. This CDR3 has 14 residues. Trimming pared 3 bases from V and 1 base from J, leaving 10 bases between. The CDR3 spells CSVDSKISYNEQFF. CDR3 DNA sequence: TGCAGCGTTGATTCCAAAATATCCTACAATGAGCAGTTCTTC.

This clonotype was seen just once. V and J are TRBV10-1 and TRBJ2-7, with D uncertain. Germline CDR1 is WNHNN and CDR2 is SYGVQD (reference sequence). There are 14 residues in the CDR3. V lost 5 bases to trimming and J lost 4 bases, with 15 bases between them. CDR3 sequence: CASSPQATVYEQYF. The CDR3 DNA reads as TGCGCCAGCAGTCCCCAGGCTACCGTTTACGAGCAGTACTTC.

The chain links TRBV7-9 to TRBJ2-7; D call uncertain. V was pared by 1 base and J by 0 bases, with 10 bases between. CDR1 is SEHNR and CDR2 is FQNEAQ in the germline V gene (reference sequence). The CDR3 runs to 15 residues. CDR3 residues: CASSLVGTLSYEQYF. The CDR3 DNA follows: TGTGCCAGCAGCTTAGTGGGAACTCTCTCCTACGAGCAGTACTTC.

In this sample, this clonotype turned up a few times. The chain couples TRBV5-8 to TRBJ2-5, with 10 bases aligning to TRBD2. The CDR3 length is 15 residues. With 1 base clipped from V and 2 bases from J, the junction kept 2 bases outside the gene matches. The germline V gene has CDR1 SGHTS and CDR2 YDEGEE. The CDR3 DNA sequence: TGTGCCAGCAGCTTGACTAGCGGGGCACAAGAGACCCAGTACTTC. Its protein is CASSLTSGAQETQYF.

The rearrangement uses TRBV29-1 and TRBJ2-2, with 8 nucleotides matching TRBD1. This CDR3 is built from 18 residues. With 8 bases clipped from V and 3 bases from J, the junction kept 20 bases outside the gene matches. Germline assignment: CDR1 SQVTM and CDR2 ANQGSEA. DNA for the CDR3: TGCAGCCCTTACCCCCGGACAGGGCCCTCCTCTCACACCGGGGAGCTGTTTTTT. The encoded protein is CSPYPRTGPSSHTGELFF.

The table lists this clonotype with many counts. The V and J genes are TRBV20-1 and TRBJ1-2; 10 nucleotides match TRBD1. Trimming removed 8 bases from V and 5 bases from J; junction bases left unmatched: 5. The CDR3 totals 12 residues. Looked up from germline, CDR1 is DFQATT and CDR2 is SNEGSKA (reference sequence). CDR3 amino acids: CSLRDRGYGYTF. In DNA, the CDR3 is TGCAGTCTCCGGGACAGGGGTTATGGCTACACCTTC.

Only a few counts were recorded for this clonotype. The chain carries TRBV27 and TRBJ1-2; maybe TRBD1 (5 bases). CDR1 is MNHEY and CDR2 is SMNVEV in the germline V gene (reference sequence). This CDR3 has 13 amino acids. Trimming took 6 bases from V and 2 from J, leaving 10 bases between them. The CDR3 nucleotides are TGTGCCAGCAGCATACAGGAAAACTATGGCTACACCTTC. Protein product: CASSIQENYGYTF.

This clonotype was seen a handful of times. This sequence joins TRBV24-1 and TRBJ2-1; 9 nucleotides match TRBD2. There are 18 residues in the CDR3. J lost 5 bases, V lost 7 bases, and 17 bases had no gene match. In germline, CDR1 is KGHDR, CDR2 SFDVKD. The CDR3 reads CATRLWGQGLAGHNEQFF. The CDR3 DNA follows: TGTGCCACCAGACTTTGGGGTCAGGGGCTAGCGGGACACAATGAGCAGTTCTTC.

This clonotype was counted many times. The rearrangement links TRBV7-8 to TRBJ2-7, with D unclear. Germline CDR1 SGHVS, CDR2 FQNEAQ. Trimming took 1 base from V and 3 from J, leaving 7 bases between them. The CDR3 sequence is 13 residues long. This CDR3 reads CASSLVSIYEQYF. The CDR3 region has the DNA TGTGCCAGCAGCTTAGTCTCTATCTACGAGCAGTACTTC.

The chain employs TRBV4-1 and TRBJ2-5, with a possible D match to TRBD2 (6 bases). V dropped 4 bases and J dropped 2 bases, with 14 bases sitting between them. CDR1 and CDR2 (germline): MGHRA, YSYEKL. The CDR3 is 15 amino acids. The DNA of the CDR3 is TGCGCCAGCAGCCCCCGGGCTAGCGAGCAAGAGACCCAGTACTTC. Protein: CASSPRASEQETQYF.

The chain recombines TRBV3-1 with TRBJ2-3, with 8 bases lining up with TRBD2. This CDR3 comprises 12 residues. Germline assignment: CDR1 LGHDT and CDR2 YNNKEL (reference sequence). V was pared by 5 bases and J by 13 bases, with 8 bases of the junction left unmatched. CDR3 protein: CASSDTSGLEYF. The CDR3, as DNA: TGTGCCAGCAGCGATACTAGCGGTCTCGAGTATTTT.

This clonotype was observed a few times. The chain uses TRBV24-1 and TRBJ2-4, with D perhaps matching TRBD1 (6 bases). The CDR3 length is 11 residues. Germline CDR1 and CDR2: KGHDR and SFDVKD. V was shortened by 9 bases and J by 9 bases, with 11 bases between the two germline ends. The DNA for the CDR3 is TGTGCCACCGGTCAGGGGTCCATTCAGTACTTC. It specifies CATGQGSIQYF.

The chain links TRBV2 to TRBJ2-1; D is perhaps TRBD2 (5 bases). Between the trimmed V and J ends, which lost 6 bases and 4 bases, there was a span of 16 bases. The CDR3 consists of 15 residues. Germline V CDR1 and CDR2: SNHLY, FYNNEI. CDR3: CASRGRSGGYNEQFF. The CDR3 DNA reads as TGTGCCAGCAGGGGTCGGAGCGGAGGATACAATGAGCAGTTCTTC.

This chain's CDR3 is CSATRTAYGNQPQHF. The CDR3 DNA reads as TGCAGTGCTACAAGGACAGCCTATGGCAATCAGCCCCAGCATTTT. The chain has TRBV20-1 and TRBJ1-5; the D gene is possibly TRBD1 (6 bases). Trimming stripped 4 bases from V and 2 bases from J, with 15 bases between. The germline gives CDR1 DFQATT, CDR2 SNEGSKA (reference sequence). The CDR3 runs 15 residues.

This clonotype came up a few times. The chain joins TRBV12-3 or TRBV12-4 to TRBJ1-1; perhaps TRBD1 as D (6 bases). The V and J ends lost 3 bases and 1 base respectively, with 15 bases between them. There are 16 residues in the CDR3. DNA for the CDR3: TGTGCCAGCAGTTTCAGGGGTGGGGGTAAGAACACTGAAGCTTTCTTT. This translates into CASSFRGGGKNTEAFF.

The chain is built from TRBV5-4 and TRBJ2-3, with a tentative D call TRBD1 (5 bases). Trimming stripped 5 bases from V and 5 bases from J, with 12 bases between. Germline values: CDR1 SGHNT, CDR2 YYREEE (reference sequence). CDR3 length: 13 residues. The CDR3 sequence: CASSFRGIDTQYF. As DNA, the CDR3 is TGTGCCAGCAGTTTTAGGGGTATAGATACGCAGTATTTT.

This clonotype has more than one count but fewer than ten. The rearrangement uses TRBV12-3 or TRBV12-4 and TRBJ1-2; TRBD1 might be the D (5 bases). V was pared by 2 bases and J by 3 bases, with 13 bases between. This CDR3 comprises 15 residues. The chain's CDR3 is CASSLSQGGYYGYTF. The CDR3 region has the DNA TGTGCCAGCAGTTTATCGCAGGGAGGGTACTATGGCTACACCTTC.

The genes are TRBV5-1 and TRBJ2-6; D is ambiguous. This CDR3 comprises 15 residues. The germline CDR1 and CDR2 sequences are SGHRS and YFSETQ. Trimming removed 2 bases from V and 4 bases from J, with 10 bases in between. CDR3 sequence reads: CASSLPLTGANVLTF. CDR3 bases: TGCGCCAGCAGCTTACCACTTACGGGGGCCAACGTCCTGACTTTC. Based on the CDR3 plus reference TRBV5-1 and TRBJ2-6, the full variable domain is KAGVTQTPRYLIKTRGQQVTLSCSPISGHRSVSWYQQTPGQGLQFLFEYFSETQRNKGNFPGRFSGRQFSNSRSEMNVSTLELGDSALYLCASSLPLTGANVLTFGAGSRLTVL.

V gene TRBV5-1 combines with J gene TRBJ2-1; 9 bases align to TRBD1. The CDR3 has 15 residues. Germline V gene sequence: CDR1 SGHRS, CDR2 YFSETQ. V lost 0 bases to trimming and J lost 7 bases; unmatched junction nucleotides: 5. DNA for the CDR3: TGCGCCAGCAGCTTGGGGGACAGGGAGTCGAATGAGCAGTTCTTC. Amino acids: CASSLGDRESNEQFF.

The rearrangement uses TRBV18 and TRBJ2-5; 9 bases are a match to TRBD2. This CDR3 has 15 amino acids. Unmatched junction bases numbered 2, after V lost 1 base and J lost 2 bases. Germline V gene sequence: CDR1 KGHSH, CDR2 LQKENI. The CDR3 is CASSPLAGVQETQYF. As DNA, the CDR3 is TGTGCCAGCTCACCACTAGCGGGGGTTCAAGAGACCCAGTACTTC.

The V gene is TRBV20-1, the J gene TRBJ2-2; tentatively, D is TRBD2 (7 bases). CDR1 and CDR2 (germline): DFQATT, SNEGSKA (reference sequence). Trimming cost V 6 bases and J 7 bases, with 18 bases left between them. The CDR3 totals 14 residues. CDR3 nucleotides: TGCAGTGCCCACACCGGCGGGGGCTTCGGGGAGCTGTTTTTT. Amino acid sequence: CSAHTGGGFGELFF.

The rearrangement joins TRBV20-1 to TRBJ2-5; D may be TRBD1 or TRBD2 (5 bases each). This CDR3 contains 16 residues. Per germline, CDR1 DFQATT and CDR2 SNEGSKA (reference sequence). The V end lost 1 base, the J end lost 3 bases, and 18 bases lay between the germline ends. The CDR3 spells CSARGGVKFGEETQYF. The CDR3 nucleotides read TGCAGTGCTAGAGGAGGGGTCAAATTCGGGGAAGAGACCCAGTACTTC.

This clonotype was counted between two and nine times. J is TRBJ1-2 and V is TRBV5-1, with a tentative D call TRBD1 (6 bases). The V gene lost 8 bases and the J gene lost 4 bases, with 12 bases spanning the gap. From germline, CDR1 is SGHRS and CDR2 YFSETQ. This CDR3 is built from 12 residues. DNA of the CDR3: TGCGCCAGTCGTGGGGACATCTATGGCTACACCTTC. Encoded protein: CASRGDIYGYTF.

This clonotype has only one observation. This sequence may be a read error, since a much larger clone differs from it by one base. The V call is TRBV3-1, the J call TRBJ1-6; no clear D gene. V lost 0 bases to trimming and J lost 1 base, with 7 bases between them. The germline V gene encodes CDR1 LGHDT and CDR2 YNNKEL (reference sequence). The CDR3 length is 16 residues. The CDR3: CASSQDWSSYNSPLHF. The CDR3 nucleotides are TGTGCCAGCAGCCAAGATTGGAGTTCCTATAATTCACCCCTCCACTTT.

The chain uses TRBV24-1 and TRBJ2-1; D not certain. Trimming removed 8 bases at V and 6 bases at J, with 10 bases between. CDR3 length: 12 residues. From germline, CDR1 is KGHDR and CDR2 SFDVKD. The CDR3 protein is CATMGPRNEQFF. The DNA for the CDR3 is TGTGCCACCATGGGCCCGCGCAATGAGCAGTTCTTC.

This clonotype appeared many times. J is TRBJ1-2 and V is TRBV7-2, with D possibly TRBD1 on 6 matching bases. V was shortened by 7 bases and J by 7 bases, with 19 bases between the two germline ends. The CDR3 covers 14 residues. CDR1 and CDR2 (germline): SGHTA, FQGNSA. CDR3 in DNA: TGTGCCAGCATCCTTGGTCGGGGGGCAGGTGGCTACACCTTC. Amino acids: CASILGRGAGGYTF.

The CDR3 reads CATQGGNEQFF. CDR3 bases: TGTGCCACTCAGGGGGGCAATGAGCAGTTCTTC. The chain uses TRBV24-1 and TRBJ2-1, with D possibly being TRBD1 (7 bases). CDR3 length equals 11 residues. Looked up from germline, CDR1 is KGHDR and CDR2 is SFDVKD. Trimming cost V 10 bases and J 6 bases, with 9 bases left between them.